This T cell receptor beta chain was recorded in a study of blood T cell repertoires in COVID-19. The wider study: PBMCs, B-cell-depleted T cells, or T cells provided the cDNA or gDNA that made up the material.

Per the original data handling: Reference gene primer amplification in the assay estimated nucleated cell counts. TCRdb's table, derived via immunoSEQ multiplex PCR, lists solely in-frame clones and lacks some. V and J calls plus clone size are reproduced from that table; the DNA served to infer D and trimming. The sample shows about 210,000 clones, around 80% of them seen only once. The length of the CDR3 is 16 residues. V shed 7 bases, J shed 4 bases, and the junction held 11 bases outside the gene matches. The germline V gene has CDR1 MNHEY and CDR2 SMNVEV (reference sequence). This chain connects TRBV27 to TRBJ2-7, with TRBD1 identical over 12 bases. The sequenced material came from peripheral blood. This sequence was found in a man between 60 and 75 years old with acute or convalescent COVID-19. CDR3 protein: CASTSWGTGGDYEQYF. CDR3 coding DNA: TGTGCCAGCACCTCCTGGGGGACAGGGGGCGATTACGAGCAGTACTTC.